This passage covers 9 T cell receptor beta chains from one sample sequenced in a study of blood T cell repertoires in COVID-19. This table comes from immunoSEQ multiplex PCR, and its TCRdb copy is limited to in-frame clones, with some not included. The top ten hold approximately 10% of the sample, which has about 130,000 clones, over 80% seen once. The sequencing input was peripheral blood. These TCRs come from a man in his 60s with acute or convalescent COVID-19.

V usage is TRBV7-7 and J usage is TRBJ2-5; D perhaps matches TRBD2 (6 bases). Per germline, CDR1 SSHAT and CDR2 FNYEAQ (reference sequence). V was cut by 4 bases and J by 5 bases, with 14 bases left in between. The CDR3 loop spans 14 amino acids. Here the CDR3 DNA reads TGTGCCAGCAGCTCGCGCCCGGCGGGGGAGACCCAGTACTTC. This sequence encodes CASSSRPAGETQYF.

Written as DNA, the CDR3 is TGTGCCAGCAGCGAGAATCAGGAACGTGCTTTCTTT. Translation: CASSENQERAFF. The chain combines TRBV5-4 with TRBJ1-1; no firm D call. Trimming stripped 4 bases from V and 11 bases from J, with 15 bases between. Germline-derived CDR1 and CDR2 are SGHNT and YYREEE (reference sequence). CDR3 length equals 12 residues.

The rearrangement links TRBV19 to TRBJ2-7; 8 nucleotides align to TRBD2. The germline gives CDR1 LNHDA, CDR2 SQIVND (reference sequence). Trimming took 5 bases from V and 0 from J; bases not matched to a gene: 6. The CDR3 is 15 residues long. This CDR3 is CASSRLGTSSYEQYF. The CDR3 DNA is TGTGCCAGTAGTCGTCTGGGGACTAGCTCCTACGAGCAGTACTTC.

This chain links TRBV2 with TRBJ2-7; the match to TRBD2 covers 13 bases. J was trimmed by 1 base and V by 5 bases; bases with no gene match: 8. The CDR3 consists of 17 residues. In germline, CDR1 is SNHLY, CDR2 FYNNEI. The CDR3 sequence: CASSLLAGGAGSYEQYF. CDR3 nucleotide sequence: TGTGCCAGCAGTCTACTAGCGGGAGGGGCTGGGTCCTACGAGCAGTACTTC.

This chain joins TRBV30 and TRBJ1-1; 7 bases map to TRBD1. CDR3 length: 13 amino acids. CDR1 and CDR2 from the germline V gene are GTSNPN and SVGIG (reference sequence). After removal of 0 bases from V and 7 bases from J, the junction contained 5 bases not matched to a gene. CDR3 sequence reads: CAWSVGGPGEAFF. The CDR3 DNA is TGTGCCTGGAGTGTAGGGGGCCCTGGTGAAGCTTTCTTT.

The CDR3 protein is CASSRHRGGTYEQYF. As DNA, the CDR3 is TGTGCCAGCAGCCGACACAGGGGCGGAACCTACGAGCAGTACTTC. The chain combines TRBV6-5 with TRBJ2-7; 7 bases map to TRBD1. The CDR3 runs to 15 residues. Germline V lookup: CDR1 MNHEY, CDR2 SVGAGI. V was pared by 6 bases and J by 2 bases, with 10 bases of the junction left unmatched.

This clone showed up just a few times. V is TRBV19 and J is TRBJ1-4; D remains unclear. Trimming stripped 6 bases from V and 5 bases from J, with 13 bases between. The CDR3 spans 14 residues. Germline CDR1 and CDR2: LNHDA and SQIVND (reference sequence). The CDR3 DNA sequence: TGTGCCAGTAGAGTCCGGGGAGCGAATGAAAAACTGTTTTTT. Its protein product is CASRVRGANEKLFF.

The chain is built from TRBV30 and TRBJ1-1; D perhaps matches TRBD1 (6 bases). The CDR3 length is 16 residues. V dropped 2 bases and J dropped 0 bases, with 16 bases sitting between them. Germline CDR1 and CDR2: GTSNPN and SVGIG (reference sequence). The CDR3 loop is CAWSYLRGQLNTEAFF. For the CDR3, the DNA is TGTGCCTGGAGTTACCTCCGAGGACAGTTGAACACTGAAGCTTTCTTT.

CDR3 in amino acids: CASSLGGLRETQYF. DNA for the CDR3: TGTGCCAGCAGCTTAGGGGGGCTGAGAGAGACCCAGTACTTC. The gene calls are TRBV7-9 and TRBJ2-5; possible D gene TRBD1, 6 bases. The CDR3 length is 14 residues. The V gene's germline CDR1 is SEHNR and CDR2 FQNEAQ (reference sequence). V lost 1 base to trimming and J lost 4 bases, with 10 bases between them.